The clone carrying this T cell receptor beta chain was recorded many times. TCRdb processed the 5' RACE reads anew with MiXCR; each CDR3 protein has one entry. The table lists 200,000 to 250,000 distinct CDR3 sequences, about 26% of them singletons, with more than 6.5% in the top ten. The CDR3 is made up of 16 amino acids. Germline V gene sequence: CDR1 SGHRS, CDR2 YFSETQ. V trimming: 4 bases; J trimming: 10 bases; junction bases outside the gene matches: 13. This record belongs to a study of CD8 T cells in ankylosing spondylitis. The TCR was taken from a male donor with ankylosing spondylitis or in good health (not recorded which). V is TRBV5-1 and J is TRBJ2-1; TRBD2 matches at 11 bases. Sequencing was done on a sample of blood, either unsorted or a sorted T cell fraction (not recorded which). CDR3 in amino acids: CASSPRVAGGLEEQFF. CDR3 DNA sequence: TGCGCCAGCAGCCCTCGGGTAGCGGGAGGGCTCGAGGAGCAGTTCTTC.